Each of the 31 T cell receptor beta chains below was sequenced from the same sample in a study of cytomegalovirus exposure and HLA in healthy donors. A multiplex PCR was run with 60 Vbeta primers and 13 Jbeta primers. Only in-frame clones appear in the TCRdb table, and some are missing; sequencing was by immunoSEQ multiplex PCR. In the table there are under 150,000 clones, 82% of which are singletons. Sequences were obtained from PBMCs. Source of these receptors: a woman aged 18-35 years in good health and CMV-seronegative.

This rearrangement joins TRBV11-1 to TRBJ2-7, with 8 nucleotides matching TRBD2. CDR1 is SGHAT and CDR2 is FQDESV in the germline V gene (reference sequence). The CDR3 extends over 16 amino acids. The J segment lost 2 bases and the V segment lost 0 bases, leaving 6 bases of the junction unmatched. This chain's CDR3 is CASSLAALAGPYEQYF. In DNA form, the CDR3 reads TGTGCCAGCAGCTTAGCGGCTTTAGCGGGGCCCTACGAGCAGTACTTC.

The chain combines TRBV18 with TRBJ1-1; 8 bases line up with TRBD1. Unmatched junction bases numbered 20, after V lost 4 bases and J lost 1 base. Germline CDR1 KGHSH, CDR2 LQKENI. The CDR3 length is 20 residues. In nucleotides, the CDR3 is TGTGCCAGCTCACTTACACTTGACAGGGGCCCGATCCTTGAGAACACTGAAGCTTTCTTT. Its translation is CASSLTLDRGPILENTEAFF.

The rearrangement uses TRBV6-1 and TRBJ1-2; D remains unclear. This CDR3 comprises 12 residues. Germline V gene data show CDR1 as MNHNS and CDR2 as SASEGT. V lost 6 bases, J lost 4 bases, and 9 bases lay in between. CDR3 DNA sequence: TGTGCCAGCAGGGAGACGGTCTATGGCTACACCTTC. It specifies CASRETVYGYTF.

This clone was found a few times. This chain joins TRBV4-2 and TRBJ2-6; D call uncertain. With 0 bases removed from V and 4 bases from J, the gap between germline ends came to 7 bases. The CDR3 spans 15 residues. Per germline, CDR1 LGHNA and CDR2 YNFKEQ. CDR3 sequence: CASSQESFGANVLTF. The CDR3 DNA reads TGTGCCAGCAGCCAAGAATCCTTCGGGGCCAACGTCCTGACTTTC.

This chain links TRBV27 with TRBJ1-2; 11 nucleotides align to TRBD1. This CDR3 comprises 14 residues. Germline V gene data show CDR1 as MNHEY and CDR2 as SMNVEV (reference sequence). V shed 6 bases and J 6 bases; nucleotides not matched to a gene: 6. The CDR3 sequence is CASSRDRGYDGYTF. DNA for the CDR3: TGTGCCAGCAGCCGGGACAGGGGGTATGATGGCTACACCTTC.

This rearrangement joins TRBV18 to TRBJ2-5; weak D call: TRBD1 (6 bases). The V and J ends lost 2 bases and 2 bases respectively, with 12 bases between them. This CDR3 contains 15 residues. CDR1 and CDR2 (germline): KGHSH, LQKENI. The CDR3 sequence is CASSPAQGSQETQYF. CDR3 coding DNA: TGTGCCAGCTCACCAGCACAGGGTAGTCAAGAGACCCAGTACTTC.

V gene TRBV27 combines with J gene TRBJ2-7, with a possible D match to TRBD1 (5 bases). The CDR3 contains 14 residues. V dropped 8 bases and J dropped 7 bases, with 21 bases sitting between them. In germline, CDR1 is MNHEY, CDR2 SMNVEV (reference sequence). The CDR3 region is CASRAGPTAREQYF. CDR3 DNA sequence: TGTGCCAGCCGTGCAGGACCGACAGCCCGGGAGCAGTACTTC.

This clone was seen once. J is TRBJ2-7 and V is TRBV18; perhaps TRBD2 as D (6 bases). CDR1 is KGHSH, CDR2 LQKENI, per germline. V lost 3 bases to trimming and J lost 3 bases, with 12 bases between them. The CDR3 runs to 14 residues. CDR3 sequence reads: CASSPSTSGYEQYF. The CDR3 DNA is TGTGCCAGCTCACCTTCGACTAGTGGCTACGAGCAGTACTTC.

The chain uses TRBV30 and TRBJ1-1; D gene uncertain. The CDR3 runs to 13 residues. The V end was cut by 3 bases, the J end by 3 bases, with 11 bases between. The germline V gene encodes CDR1 GTSNPN and CDR2 SVGIG (reference sequence). The CDR3 sequence: CAWRDTAYTEAFF. The CDR3 bases are TGTGCCTGGAGGGATACAGCTTACACTGAAGCTTTCTTT. Full variable domain (remainder filled in from reference TRBV30 and TRBJ1-1): SQTIHQWPATLVQPVGSPLSLECTVEGTSNPNLYWYRQAAGRGLQLLFYSVGIGQISSEVPQNLSASRPQDRQFILSSKKLLLSDSGFYLCAWRDTAYTEAFFGQGTRLTVV.

This clone was counted a single time. The chain links TRBV28 to TRBJ1-2; D might be TRBD1 (6 bases). CDR3 length: 12 residues. CDR1 MDHEN and CDR2 SYDVKM come from the germline V gene. The V gene lost 10 bases and the J gene lost 6 bases, with 15 bases spanning the gap. The CDR3 region is CANYRARDGYTF. The DNA for the CDR3 is TGTGCCAACTACAGGGCCCGAGATGGCTACACCTTC.

This chain links TRBV6-5 with TRBJ2-5; 9 bases line up with TRBD2. Germline V gene lookup returns CDR1 MNHEY and CDR2 SVGAGI. V lost 8 bases and J lost 2; bases outside the gene matches: 9. The CDR3 is 15 residues long. In DNA form, the CDR3 reads TGTGCCAGCGGCCTGGCTAGCGGGGTTCAAGAGACCCAGTACTTC. This gives the protein CASGLASGVQETQYF.

The rearrangement links TRBV27 to TRBJ1-5; 9 positions agree with TRBD1. Germline CDR1 is MNHEY and CDR2 is SMNVEV (reference sequence). V trimming: 6 bases; J trimming: 5 bases; junction bases outside the gene matches: 2. The CDR3 is made up of 13 amino acids. The CDR3 protein is CASRGQGDQPQHF. CDR3 nucleotide sequence: TGTGCCAGCAGGGGACAGGGTGATCAGCCCCAGCATTTT.

Only one count was recorded for this clone. The V call is TRBV5-1, the J call TRBJ2-4; 12 positions match TRBD1. The CDR3 runs 17 residues. Germline loops: CDR1 SGHRS, CDR2 YFSETQ. V gave up 4 bases and J gave up 2 bases; unmatched junction bases: 7. In DNA, the CDR3 is TGCGCCAGCAGCAAATCCGGGACAGGGGGCACCAAAAACATTCAGTACTTC. Its translation: CASSKSGTGGTKNIQYF.

V usage is TRBV19 and J usage is TRBJ1-1, with 7 bases matching TRBD1. V shed 6 bases and J 1 base; nucleotides not matched to a gene: 8. This CDR3 comprises 15 residues. CDR1 is LNHDA and CDR2 is SQIVND in the germline V gene (reference sequence). The CDR3 nucleotides are TGTGCCAGTAGCACAACCGGGACAGCGAACACTGAAGCTTTCTTT. The encoded protein is CASSTTGTANTEAFF.

The J gene is TRBJ2-5, the V gene TRBV19; 13 bases agree with TRBD2. This CDR3 has 16 residues. CDR1 LNHDA and CDR2 SQIVND come from the germline V gene (reference sequence). V shed 4 bases, J shed 2 bases, and the junction held 4 bases outside the gene matches. CDR3 residues: CASSKPGLAGQETQYF. CDR3 sequence (DNA): TGTGCCAGTAGTAAACCGGGACTAGCGGGGCAAGAGACCCAGTACTTC.

The CDR3 bases are TGTGCCAGCAGCGAGATGGGGACTTTGAGGGAACTGTTTTTT. It specifies CASSEMGTLRELFF. This chain connects TRBV6-1 to TRBJ1-4; possibly TRBD1 for D (5 bases). This CDR3 contains 14 residues. V lost 6 bases and J lost 12, with 20 bases in between. Germline lookup yields CDR1 MNHNS and CDR2 SASEGT.

This chain uses TRBV5-6 with TRBJ1-3, with D maybe TRBD1 (6 bases). CDR3 size: 16 residues. Trimming shortened V by 0 bases and J by 1 base, and 11 bases separated the two germline ends. In germline, CDR1 is SGHDT, CDR2 YYEEEE. The CDR3 spells CASSLVGGHSGNTIYF. CDR3 in DNA: TGTGCCAGCAGCTTGGTGGGGGGGCATTCTGGAAACACCATATATTTT.

The chain is built from TRBV18 and TRBJ1-6; 8 nucleotides match TRBD1. Germline trimming cut 1 base from V and 6 bases from J; bases unmatched to any gene: 2. This CDR3 is 15 amino acids long. Per germline, CDR1 KGHSH and CDR2 LQKENI. The CDR3 DNA sequence: TGTGCCAGCTCACCACGACAGGGGTTTAATTCACCCCTCCACTTT. Translation: CASSPRQGFNSPLHF.

J is TRBJ2-2 and V is TRBV6-4; 9 bases line up with TRBD2. Germline CDR1 reads MRHNA; CDR2 reads SNTAGT. The CDR3 runs to 16 residues. Trimming at V came to 3 bases and at J to 1 base, leaving 3 bases not matched to a gene. DNA of the CDR3: TGTGCCAGCAGTGAATCAGCGGGGGGGAACACCGGGGAGCTGTTTTTT. Amino acids: CASSESAGGNTGELFF.

V and J are TRBV19 and TRBJ1-1; unclear D gene. CDR3 length: 12 amino acids. In germline, CDR1 is LNHDA, CDR2 SQIVND (reference sequence). V lost 3 bases, J lost 4 bases, and 6 bases lay in between. CDR3 loop: CASSMSLTEAFF. The DNA for the CDR3 is TGTGCCAGTAGTATGAGCCTCACTGAAGCTTTCTTT.

In its sample, this clone was seen once. The chain carries TRBV27 and TRBJ1-2; possibly TRBD1 for D (6 bases). Deletions cut 5 bases from V and 8 bases from J, with 15 bases between. The CDR3 runs to 13 residues. CDR1 is MNHEY and CDR2 is SMNVEV in the germline V gene (reference sequence). DNA for the CDR3: TGTGCCAGCAGTGGACCCACGAGGGGGGGCTACACCTTC. Encoded protein: CASSGPTRGGYTF.

This sequence joins TRBV28 and TRBJ2-1; D might be TRBD2 (7 bases). Trimming left V 6 bases short and J 10 bases short, with 19 bases between. This CDR3 contains 14 residues. CDR1 is MDHEN, CDR2 SYDVKM, per germline. The CDR3 DNA follows: TGTGCCAGCAGGGGCGGGGGCGCTTTCGAAGAGCAGTTCTTC. This encodes CASRGGGAFEEQFF.

The V and J genes are TRBV7-2 and TRBJ2-3, with 8 bases fitting TRBD2. Germline CDR1 is SGHTA and CDR2 is FQGNSA. V dropped 5 bases and J dropped 5; count of bases not matched to a gene: 9. CDR3 length: 15 residues. For the CDR3, the DNA is TGTGCCAGCAGCCTAGTGGTCGCGGGGGGAGATACGCAGTATTTT. As protein: CASSLVVAGGDTQYF.

CDR3 loop: CASSFRQRQETQYF. DNA of the CDR3: TGTGCCAGCAGCTTCCGACAGAGACAAGAGACCCAGTACTTC. The V and J genes are TRBV11-2 and TRBJ2-5, with D perhaps matching TRBD1 (5 bases). The germline gives CDR1 SGHAT, CDR2 FQNNGV. Trimming left V 3 bases short and J 2 bases short, with 10 bases between. The CDR3 is 14 amino acids.

The DNA for the CDR3 is TGTGCCAGCAGCCGCGGGGGAGCAGGGGCTGGCACTGAAGCTTTCTTT. The encoded protein is CASSRGGAGAGTEAFF. The chain carries TRBV7-9 and TRBJ1-1, with a possible D match to TRBD1 (6 bases). Trimming pared 5 bases from V and 4 bases from J, leaving 20 bases between. The CDR3 covers 16 residues. Per the germline V gene, CDR1 is SEHNR and CDR2 is FQNEAQ (reference sequence). The entire variable domain, with the rest obtained from reference TRBV7-9 and TRBJ1-1, is as follows: DTGVSQNPRHKITKRGQNVTFRCDPISEHNRLYWYRQTLGQGPEFLTYFQNEAQLEKSRLLSDRFSAERPKGSFSTLEIQRTEQGDSAMYLCASSRGGAGAGTEAFFGQGTRLTVV.

This clone was seen only once. This sequence joins TRBV11-3 and TRBJ1-5; maybe TRBD1 (5 bases). V gave up 4 bases and J gave up 15 bases, with 19 bases separating them. CDR1 and CDR2 from the germline V gene are SGHNT and YENEEA. The CDR3 sequence is 13 residues long. The CDR3 protein is CASSSDRDSNRHF. CDR3 DNA sequence: TGTGCCAGCAGCTCGGACCGGGACTCAAACCGGCATTTT.

This clone was seen only a few times. V is TRBV27 and J is TRBJ1-2, with TRBD1 as a possible D gene (5 bases). The CDR3 consists of 13 residues. Trimming stripped 10 bases from V and 4 bases from J, with 16 bases between. Germline lookup yields CDR1 MNHEY and CDR2 SMNVEV (reference sequence). The CDR3 loop reads CATSLRGGYGYTF. CDR3 nucleotides: TGTGCCACTTCTTTAAGGGGTGGCTATGGCTACACCTTC.

This chain connects TRBV27 to TRBJ2-1, with D perhaps TRBD2 (7 bases). Trimming took off 5 bases at V and 0 bases at J, with 14 bases between the two ends. CDR3 length: 16 amino acids. In germline, CDR1 is MNHEY, CDR2 SMNVEV (reference sequence). The CDR3 reads CASSPLGGGSYNEQFF. CDR3 sequence (DNA): TGTGCCAGCAGTCCTCTAGGGGGGGGCTCCTACAATGAGCAGTTCTTC.

The rearrangement uses TRBV10-3 and TRBJ2-7; TRBD2 agrees at 13 bases. Germline trimming cut 0 bases from V and 4 bases from J; bases unmatched to any gene: 9. Per germline, CDR1 ENHRY and CDR2 SYGVKD. The CDR3 has 18 amino acids. The CDR3 loop is CAISESSGLAGEWYEQYF. CDR3 DNA sequence: TGTGCCATCAGTGAGTCCTCCGGACTAGCGGGAGAGTGGTACGAGCAGTACTTC.

In its sample, this clone was seen a few times. The rearrangement joins TRBV5-4 to TRBJ2-7; 9 bases map to TRBD1. This CDR3 is 16 amino acids long. CDR1 is SGHNT and CDR2 is YYREEE in the germline V gene (reference sequence). The trim removed 4 bases at V and 0 bases at J, leaving 8 bases unmatched. The CDR3 is CASSRIDRGISYEQYF. Written as DNA, the CDR3 is TGTGCCAGCAGCAGGATCGACAGGGGGATCTCCTACGAGCAGTACTTC.

This clone was seen once. The chain is built from TRBV28 and TRBJ1-2, with D perhaps matching TRBD1 (6 bases). CDR3 size: 10 residues. The germline V gene encodes CDR1 MDHEN and CDR2 SYDVKM. The V end was cut by 4 bases, the J end by 10 bases, with 7 bases between. The CDR3 nucleotides are TGTGCCAGCAGTTCGGGACACTACACCTTC. Its protein is CASSSGHYTF.